What follows are 17 T cell receptor beta chains derived from one specimen sequenced in a study of response to subunit inactivated influenza vaccine. TCRdb reprocessed the RT-PCR reads via MiXCR and lists one record per CDR3 protein. The sample yields hundreds of thousands of distinct CDR3 sequences, around 14% seen once. Sequences were derived from PBMCs from blood, sampled 11 to 12 days after vaccination. The source is a man aged 50 or older who received an inactivated influenza vaccine.

V usage is TRBV28 and J usage is TRBJ1-2; D is unresolved. V lost 6 bases and J lost 0, with 11 bases in between. The CDR3 totals 14 residues. Germline assignment: CDR1 MDHEN and CDR2 SYDVKM. CDR3 nucleotide sequence: TGTGCCAGCAGACCATACGGGACTAACTATGGCTACACCTTC. The encoded protein is CASRPYGTNYGYTF.

This clonotype was seen ten or more times. The rearrangement joins TRBV12-3 or TRBV12-4 to TRBJ2-5; D is perhaps TRBD2 (6 bases). V lost 4 bases and J lost 2, with 11 bases in between. The CDR3 runs 14 residues. CDR3 nucleotides: TGTGCCAGCAGTTCCCGTCGGGGGCAAGAGACCCAGTACTTC. Its protein is CASSSRRGQETQYF.

This clonotype occurred a few times. The chain has TRBV20-1 and TRBJ2-7, with D possibly matching TRBD1 (5 bases). Germline lookup yields CDR1 DFQATT and CDR2 SNEGSKA (reference sequence). The CDR3 has 13 amino acids. V gave up 3 bases and J gave up 3 bases, with 12 bases separating them. CDR3 sequence reads: CSARARDGYEQYF. CDR3 DNA sequence: TGCAGTGCTAGGGCCAGGGATGGCTACGAGCAGTACTTC.

This clonotype was picked up a small number of times. This chain joins TRBV20-1 and TRBJ2-5; D might be TRBD1 (6 bases). The ends were cut back, 5 bases at V and 2 bases at J, with 15 bases in the middle. CDR1 DFQATT and CDR2 SNEGSKA come from the germline V gene (reference sequence). This CDR3 spans 14 amino acids. CDR3 region: CSASDSINQETQYF. CDR3 DNA: TGCAGTGCTTCGGACAGTATTAATCAAGAGACCCAGTACTTC.

This clonotype was seen a few times. The chain joins TRBV6-2 or TRBV6-3 to TRBJ2-1; no clear D. CDR1 MNHEY and CDR2 SVGEGT come from the germline V gene. Trimming shortened V by 6 bases and J by 3 bases, and 12 bases separated the two germline ends. CDR3 length: 14 amino acids. CDR3: CASSITKNYNEQFF. The CDR3 DNA is TGTGCCAGCAGCATCACCAAGAACTACAATGAGCAGTTCTTC.

This clonotype showed up just a few times. The chain joins TRBV29-1 to TRBJ2-7, with 8 bases identical to TRBD2. The CDR3 loop spans 13 amino acids. The trim removed 5 bases at V and 7 bases at J, leaving 10 bases unmatched. Germline assignment: CDR1 SQVTM and CDR2 ANQGSEA. The CDR3 sequence is CSVREGTGGEQYF. DNA for the CDR3: TGCAGCGTTCGGGAGGGGACGGGAGGGGAGCAGTACTTC.

This clonotype has more than one count but fewer than ten. The chain couples TRBV6-5 to TRBJ1-1; D not resolved. Per the germline V gene, CDR1 is MNHEY and CDR2 is SVGAGI. V was cut by 4 bases and J by 6 bases, with 15 bases left in between. The CDR3 has 14 amino acids. CDR3 sequence: CASSSGGAGSEAFF. CDR3 DNA: TGTGCCAGCAGTTCTGGCGGAGCTGGGTCTGAAGCTTTCTTT.

This clonotype was seen more than once but under ten times. The J gene is TRBJ2-7, the V gene TRBV2; D is undetermined. CDR1 is SNHLY and CDR2 is FYNNEI in the germline V gene. V was pared by 8 bases and J by 7 bases, with 18 bases between. This CDR3 is built from 13 residues. The CDR3 sequence is CASRISPLVEQYF. CDR3 in DNA: TGTGCCAGCCGGATCTCGCCCCTGGTGGAGCAGTACTTC.

The chain uses TRBV12-3 or TRBV12-4 and TRBJ2-7; 11 nucleotides align to TRBD1. V trimming: 2 bases; J trimming: 6 bases; junction bases outside the gene matches: 6. The CDR3 has 15 amino acids. The CDR3 region has the DNA TGTGCCAGCAGTTTACTCGGACAGGGGGCCGGCGAGCAGTACTTC. The encoded protein is CASSLLGQGAGEQYF.

This clonotype has a single count. The chain has TRBV6-1 and TRBJ2-1, with 7 bases aligning to TRBD2. V shed 7 bases and J 3 bases; nucleotides not matched to a gene: 9. Germline-derived CDR1 and CDR2 are MNHNS and SASEGT. The CDR3 runs 15 residues. This CDR3 reads CASTRSAGDYNEQFF. CDR3 nucleotides: TGTGCCAGCACCCGGTCCGCGGGAGACTACAATGAGCAGTTCTTC.

CDR3 amino acids: CATRGGDTQYF. The CDR3 nucleotides read TGTGCCACCCGCGGGGGGGATACGCAGTATTTT. The rearrangement uses TRBV10-3 and TRBJ2-3; TRBD2 matches at 8 bases. Germline CDR1 reads ENHRY; CDR2 reads SYGVKD. There are 11 residues in the CDR3. V trimming: 10 bases; J trimming: 6 bases; junction bases outside the gene matches: 3.

The chain recombines TRBV3-1 with TRBJ2-6; 10 bases line up with TRBD1. This CDR3 is 17 amino acids long. Germline V gene data show CDR1 as LGHDT and CDR2 as YNNKEL (reference sequence). V gave up 10 bases and J gave up 2 bases; unmatched junction bases: 11. The CDR3 DNA reads as TGTGCCACCTGCCAAGGGACAGGGGTTGCTGGGGCCAACGTCCTGACTTTC. Protein: CATCQGTGVAGANVLTF.

This clonotype has at least ten counts. V gene TRBV5-1 combines with J gene TRBJ1-1; 7 bases match TRBD1. CDR3 size: 15 residues. Germline V gene lookup returns CDR1 SGHRS and CDR2 YFSETQ. Unmatched junction bases numbered 7, after V lost 4 bases and J lost 1 base. CDR3 DNA sequence: TGCGCCAGCAGCGCACGGACAGGAACGAACACTGAAGCTTTCTTT. Its protein is CASSARTGTNTEAFF.

This chain uses TRBV6-2 or TRBV6-3 with TRBJ2-7, with 9 nucleotides matching TRBD1. Looked up from germline, CDR1 is MNHEY and CDR2 is SVGEGT. V trimming: 5 bases; J trimming: 5 bases; junction bases outside the gene matches: 10. CDR3 length: 15 residues. The CDR3 DNA reads TGTGCCAGCAGTACTAGGACAGGGGATCGGGACGAGCAGTACTTC. Its translation: CASSTRTGDRDEQYF.

The V call is TRBV6-2 or TRBV6-3, the J call TRBJ1-4; possible D gene TRBD1, 5 bases. This CDR3 is built from 15 residues. V was trimmed by 6 bases and J by 5 bases, leaving 16 bases between them. Per germline, CDR1 MNHEY and CDR2 SVGEGT. CDR3 bases: TGTGCCAGCAGCGACCCCGGAGGGGACAATGAAAAACTGTTTTTT. It translates to CASSDPGGDNEKLFF.

This clonotype was detected many times. The rearrangement joins TRBV25-1 to TRBJ2-5; either TRBD1 or TRBD2 may fit D (6 bases each). Looked up from germline, CDR1 is MGHDK and CDR2 is SYGVNS. Deletions cut 7 bases from V and 8 bases from J, with 14 bases between. This CDR3 is 12 amino acids long. The CDR3 bases are TGTGCCAGCACCGCACCCGGGGGCACCCAGTACTTC. Its translation is CASTAPGGTQYF. The variable domain in full, completed from reference TRBV25-1 and TRBJ2-5, reads EADIYQTPRYLVIGTGKKITLECSQTMGHDKMYWYQQDPGMELHLIHYSYGVNSTEKGDLSSESTVSRIRTEHFPLTLESARPSHTSQYLCASTAPGGTQYFGPGTRLLVL.

This clonotype was seen at least ten times. The chain joins TRBV11-2 to TRBJ2-1; tentatively, D is TRBD1 (5 bases). Per the germline V gene, CDR1 is SGHAT and CDR2 is FQNNGV. V was shortened by 1 base and J by 4 bases, with 8 bases between the two germline ends. The CDR3 sequence is 14 residues long. This chain's CDR3 is CASSLARAYNEQFF. The CDR3 DNA sequence: TGTGCCAGCAGCTTAGCCAGGGCTTACAATGAGCAGTTCTTC.